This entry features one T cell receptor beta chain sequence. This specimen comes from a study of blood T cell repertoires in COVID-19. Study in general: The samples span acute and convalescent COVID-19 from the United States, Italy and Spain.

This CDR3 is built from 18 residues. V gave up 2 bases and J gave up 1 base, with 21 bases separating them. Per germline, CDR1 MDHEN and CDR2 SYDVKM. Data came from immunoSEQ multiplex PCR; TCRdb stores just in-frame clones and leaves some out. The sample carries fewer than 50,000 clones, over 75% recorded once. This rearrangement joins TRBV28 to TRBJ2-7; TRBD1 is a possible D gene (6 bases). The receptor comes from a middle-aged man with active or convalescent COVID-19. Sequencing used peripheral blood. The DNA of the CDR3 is TGTGCCAGCAGTTTACAAACCCTCGTCGACAGGAGATCCTACGAGCAGTACTTC. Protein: CASSLQTLVDRRSYEQYF.